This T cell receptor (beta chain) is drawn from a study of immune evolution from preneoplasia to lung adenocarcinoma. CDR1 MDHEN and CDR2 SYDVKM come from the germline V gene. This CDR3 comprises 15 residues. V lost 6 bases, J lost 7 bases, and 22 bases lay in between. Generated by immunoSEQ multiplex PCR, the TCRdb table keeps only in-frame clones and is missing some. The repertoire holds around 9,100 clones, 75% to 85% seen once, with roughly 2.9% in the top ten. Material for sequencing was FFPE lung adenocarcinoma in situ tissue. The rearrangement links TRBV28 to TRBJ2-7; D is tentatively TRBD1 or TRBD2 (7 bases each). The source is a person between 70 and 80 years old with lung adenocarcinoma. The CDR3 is CASSPTAGRGLEQYF. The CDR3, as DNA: TGTGCCAGCAGCCCCACCGCGGGGAGGGGGCTGGAGCAGTACTTC.